Presented here are 21 T cell receptor beta chains from one specimen sequenced in a study of response to subunit inactivated influenza vaccine. TCRdb re-derived calls from the RT-PCR reads in MiXCR, one entry per CDR3 protein. The table shows 400,000 to 650,000 distinct CDR3 sequences, with approximately 7.2% occurring only once. The sequences come from PBMCs from blood, collected around 25 months after vaccination. Every receptor here comes from a man between 50 and 69 years old who received an inactivated influenza vaccine.

The rearrangement links TRBV5-4 to TRBJ2-5; 11 bases are a match to TRBD1. Germline CDR1 SGHNT, CDR2 YYREEE (reference sequence). There are 15 residues in the CDR3. Trimming took 0 bases from V and 4 from J; bases not matched to a gene: 2. The CDR3 DNA follows: TGTGCCAGCAGCTTGGTCGGGACAGGGGGAGAGACCCAGTACTTC. Translating gives CASSLVGTGGETQYF.

The V call is TRBV7-2, the J call TRBJ2-1; D tentatively fits TRBD1 or TRBD2 (6 bases each). The CDR3 loop spans 15 amino acids. Germline assignment: CDR1 SGHTA and CDR2 FQGNSA. Trimming left V 1 base short and J 4 bases short, with 11 bases between. The CDR3 sequence: CASSLGRDNYNEQFF. CDR3 sequence (DNA): TGTGCCAGCAGCTTAGGGAGGGACAATTACAATGAGCAGTTCTTC.

This chain links TRBV27 with TRBJ1-1, with 12 bases identical to TRBD1. Germline values: CDR1 MNHEY, CDR2 SMNVEV (reference sequence). The CDR3 has 14 amino acids. The V and J ends lost 8 bases and 11 bases, in that order; junction bases with no gene match: 12. CDR3 region: CASSPGTGGISAFF. The CDR3 DNA reads as TGTGCCAGCTCACCCGGGACAGGGGGCATTTCGGCTTTCTTT.

This clonotype occurred a few times. This chain uses TRBV2 with TRBJ1-2; no firm D call. CDR1 is SNHLY and CDR2 is FYNNEI in the germline V gene. Between the trimmed V and J ends, which lost 8 bases and 1 base, there was a span of 14 bases. The CDR3 runs to 14 residues. CDR3 DNA sequence: TGTGCCAGCTATGGGCAGTCGGATAACTATGGCTACACCTTC. Translation: CASYGQSDNYGYTF.

This clonotype was counted only a few times. As DNA, the CDR3 is TGCGCCAGCAGCAGGGACTTTCCTAGCACAGATACGCAGTATTTT. Translating it yields CASSRDFPSTDTQYF. This chain links TRBV5-1 with TRBJ2-3; possible D gene TRBD2, 6 bases. The CDR3 covers 15 residues. The V gene lost 4 bases and the J gene lost 0 bases, with 12 bases spanning the gap. Germline V gene data show CDR1 as SGHRS and CDR2 as YFSETQ.

This clonotype was found once. The chain carries TRBV18 and TRBJ2-3; weak D call: TRBD1 (5 bases). This CDR3 has 16 amino acids. V gave up 2 bases and J gave up 1 base, with 13 bases separating them. Germline V gene lookup returns CDR1 KGHSH and CDR2 LQKENI. In DNA, the CDR3 is TGTGCCAGCTCACCATCCAACTTACAGGGCACAGATACGCAGTATTTT. Translation: CASSPSNLQGTDTQYF. The full variable domain, in which reference TRBV18 and TRBJ2-3 provide the parts outside the CDR3, is NAGVMQNPRHLVRRRGQEARLRCSPMKGHSHVYWYRQLPEEGLKFMVYLQKENIIDESGMPKERFSAEFPKEGPSILRIQQVVRGDSAAYFCASSPSNLQGTDTQYFGPGTRLTVL.

This clonotype has just a few counts. V usage is TRBV5-1 and J usage is TRBJ2-6; no definite D call. This CDR3 comprises 17 residues. V dropped 2 bases and J dropped 0 bases, with 12 bases sitting between them. CDR1 and CDR2 (germline): SGHRS, YFSETQ. The DNA for the CDR3 is TGCGCCAGCAGCTTTAAGGTTGGGATCTCTGGGGCCAACGTCCTGACTTTC. Translation: CASSFKVGISGANVLTF.

This clonotype was observed a few times. This chain uses TRBV7-9 with TRBJ1-3; D might be TRBD1 (6 bases). The CDR3 has 17 residues. V lost 2 bases to trimming and J lost 0 bases, with 14 bases between them. Per germline, CDR1 SEHNR and CDR2 FQNEAQ (reference sequence). CDR3 sequence reads: CASSLFVRGSSGNTIYF. As DNA, the CDR3 is TGTGCCAGCAGCTTATTCGTAAGGGGGTCCTCTGGAAACACCATATATTTT.

In its sample, this clonotype was seen once. This chain uses TRBV12-3 or TRBV12-4 with TRBJ2-2; TRBD1 is a possible D gene (6 bases). V was clipped by 8 bases and J by 5 bases, with 15 bases between them. The CDR3 runs to 14 residues. The CDR3 loop reads CASSRAGATGELFF. For the CDR3, the DNA is TGTGCCAGCTCAAGGGCAGGGGCGACCGGGGAGCTGTTTTTT.

Comments on this clonotype: A much larger clone differs from this one at a single base, so this may be a read error. The V and J genes are TRBV12-3 or TRBV12-4 and TRBJ2-7, with D tentatively TRBD1 or TRBD2 (5 bases each). V lost 3 bases and J lost 8, with 11 bases in between. The CDR3 covers 12 residues. DNA for the CDR3: TGTGCCAGCAGTTTGGGACCGGACAAGCAGTACTTC. Its protein product is CASSLGPDKQYF.

The J gene is TRBJ2-7, the V gene TRBV20-1, with TRBD2 as a possible D gene (6 bases). The CDR3 totals 13 residues. CDR1 is DFQATT, CDR2 SNEGSKA, per germline (reference sequence). The V and J ends lost 5 bases and 4 bases respectively, with 15 bases between them. CDR3: CSAPGTVGYEQYF. The DNA for the CDR3 is TGCAGTGCTCCCGGGACTGTGGGGTACGAGCAGTACTTC.

This chain joins TRBV7-2 and TRBJ2-1; D is unresolved. The CDR3 is 12 amino acids. Germline CDR1 SGHTA, CDR2 FQGNSA. The ends were cut back, 5 bases at V and 8 bases at J, with 10 bases in the middle. CDR3 residues: CASSKYADEQFF. DNA of the CDR3: TGTGCCAGCAGCAAGTACGCGGATGAGCAGTTCTTC.

The sample holds many counts of this clonotype. V gene TRBV3-1 combines with J gene TRBJ2-3, with 8 bases fitting TRBD1. The junction had 5 bases not matched to a gene; V was cut back by 1 base and J by 2 bases. Per germline, CDR1 LGHDT and CDR2 YNNKEL (reference sequence). This CDR3 has 16 amino acids. CDR3 nucleotides: TGTGCCAGCAGCCAAGGGACAGGGAGTGCCACAGATACGCAGTATTTT. It specifies CASSQGTGSATDTQYF.

This clonotype was detected many times. Written as DNA, the CDR3 is TGTGCCAGCAGTTACAAAGGGTCAAATGAAAAACTGTTTTTT. Protein: CASSYKGSNEKLFF. The V and J genes are TRBV6-5 and TRBJ1-4; no firm D call. The V gene lost 2 bases and the J gene lost 5 bases, with 9 bases spanning the gap. Germline values: CDR1 MNHEY, CDR2 SVGAGI. This CDR3 is 14 amino acids long.

J is TRBJ2-5 and V is TRBV4-3; D is perhaps TRBD2 (5 bases). This CDR3 has 14 residues. V lost 1 base, J lost 7 bases, and 13 bases lay in between. CDR1 and CDR2 from the germline V gene are LGHNA and YSLEER. CDR3 bases: TGCGCCAGCAGCCAAGGACCCCTAGAGGGGACCCAGTACTTC. Its translation: CASSQGPLEGTQYF.

This clonotype has just a few counts. The chain joins TRBV20-1 to TRBJ2-7, with no clear D. This CDR3 has 10 amino acids. Trimming took 6 bases from V and 2 from J, leaving 5 bases between them. Germline CDR1 DFQATT, CDR2 SNEGSKA (reference sequence). The DNA for the CDR3 is TGCAGTGCAGTACCCTACGAGCAGTACTTC. Protein: CSAVPYEQYF.

In its sample, this clonotype was seen a few times. The J gene is TRBJ1-1, the V gene TRBV6-1; maybe TRBD1 (6 bases). The V end lost 7 bases, the J end lost 0 bases, and 12 bases lay between the germline ends. This CDR3 comprises 14 residues. The germline V gene has CDR1 MNHNS and CDR2 SASEGT. The CDR3 loop reads CASNRDGLNTEAFF. CDR3 coding DNA: TGTGCCAGCAACAGGGACGGACTGAACACTGAAGCTTTCTTT.

The CDR3 DNA reads TGCGCCAGCAGCTCGTATGGAACGGAGACCCAGTACTTC. This gives the protein CASSSYGTETQYF. The chain uses TRBV5-1 and TRBJ2-5; no definite D call. CDR1 and CDR2 (germline): SGHRS, YFSETQ. The CDR3 extends over 13 amino acids. V was cut by 3 bases and J by 5 bases, with 11 bases left in between.

At least ten counts were recorded for this clonotype. V gene TRBV5-1 combines with J gene TRBJ2-3; 10 bases are a match to TRBD2. The CDR3 loop spans 16 amino acids. The V gene's germline CDR1 is SGHRS and CDR2 YFSETQ. V dropped 1 base and J dropped 4; count of bases not matched to a gene: 6. CDR3 in DNA: TGCGCCAGCAGCTTGCAAAGCGGGGGGGCCGCAGATACGCAGTATTTT. Its protein product is CASSLQSGGAADTQYF.

The chain is built from TRBV6-5 and TRBJ2-3; D may be TRBD2 (6 bases). The germline gives CDR1 MNHEY, CDR2 SVGAGI. The CDR3 spans 17 residues. V was shortened by 4 bases and J by 6 bases, with 23 bases between the two germline ends. CDR3 sequence: CASSSAALGRRLDTQYF. The CDR3 coding sequence is TGTGCCAGCAGTTCAGCCGCACTAGGGAGGAGGCTGGATACGCAGTATTTT.

This sequence joins TRBV10-3 and TRBJ2-2; possible D gene TRBD1, 5 bases. Trimming removed 10 bases at V and 2 bases at J, with 11 bases between. Germline CDR1 ENHRY, CDR2 SYGVKD. The CDR3 length is 13 residues. For the CDR3, the DNA is TGTGCCACGTTGGACATTAACACCGGGGAGCTGTTTTTT. Its protein product is CATLDINTGELFF.